This T cell receptor (beta chain) was captured in a study of blood T cell repertoires in COVID-19. Participant-given clinical history determined each cohort assignment. Original handling: How many nucleated cells were present was estimated from reference gene primer amplification. Repertoires were generated with immunoSEQ multiplex PCR, while TCRdb's copy carries only in-frame clones and drops some. Clone size and V and J calls were adopted from that table, with D and trimming inferred from the DNA. The data show roughly 250,000 clones, around 90% seen once. Germline loops: CDR1 MDHEN, CDR2 SYDVKM. The CDR3 is made up of 13 amino acids. Unmatched junction bases numbered 9, after V lost 5 bases and J lost 10 bases.

The receptor was isolated from a woman aged 40 to 50 with acute COVID-19. The genes are TRBV28 and TRBJ1-1, with 8 bases lining up with TRBD1. Sequenced: PBMCs or T cells enriched from blood (not recorded which). CDR3 amino acids: CASSPRTGLGAFF. CDR3 bases: TGTGCCAGCAGTCCACGGACAGGGTTAGGAGCTTTCTTT. The full variable domain, rest sourced from reference TRBV28 and TRBJ1-1, is DVKVTQSSRYLVKRTGEKVFLECVQDMDHENMFWYRQDPGLGLRLIYFSYDVKMKEKGDIPEGYSVSREKKERFSLILESASTNQTSMYLCASSPRTGLGAFFGQGTRLTVV.